The rows below give T cell receptor beta chains drawn from one sample of a study of OX40 agonist ivuxolimab in advanced cancers. Repertoires were generated with immunoSEQ multiplex PCR, while TCRdb's copy carries only in-frame clones and drops some. Of 60,000 to 75,000 clones listed, about 80% are singletons. Sequencing used CD4+ or CD8+ T cells sorted from blood, obtained in a trial of the OX40 agonist ivuxolimab. These receptors came from an adult with an advanced solid tumor such as melanoma, head and neck, liver or kidney cancer. Both conserved end residues are trimmed from each CDR3. Fields, in order: CDR3 protein, CDR3 length, V gene.

cdr3_aa: ASSMDRVKQY
cdr3_length: 10
v_call: TRBV19

cdr3_aa: ASSYDGANQPQH
cdr3_length: 12
v_call: TRBV5-1

cdr3_aa: ASRLTPGLAGLAGHEQY
cdr3_length: 17
v_call: TRBV13

cdr3_aa: ASSLPAGSSYEQY
cdr3_length: 13
v_call: TRBV5-6

cdr3_aa: ASSRGRGDNSPLH
cdr3_length: 13
v_call: TRBV18

cdr3_aa: ASSLGLASQETQY
cdr3_length: 13
v_call: TRBV5-6

cdr3_aa: ASSLATGGYFSYEQY
cdr3_length: 15
v_call: TRBV7-2

cdr3_aa: ASSLYGDSPLH
cdr3_length: 11
v_call: TRBV7-2

cdr3_aa: ASSLTSGSETQY
cdr3_length: 12
v_call: TRBV11-2

cdr3_aa: ASSPNAGGETEAF
cdr3_length: 13
v_call: TRBV18

cdr3_aa: ASSGGQGALNQPQH
cdr3_length: 14
v_call: TRBV19

cdr3_aa: AISESSGVTLIDNEQF
cdr3_length: 16
v_call: TRBV10-3

cdr3_aa: ASSFQGELAGYT
cdr3_length: 12
v_call: TRBV11-2

cdr3_aa: ARSLQGVGSPLH
cdr3_length: 12
v_call: TRBV5-3

cdr3_aa: ATREEGPRIANEKLF
cdr3_length: 15
v_call: TRBV19

cdr3_aa: ASSQAALAGEETQY
cdr3_length: 14
v_call: TRBV4-2

cdr3_aa: ASSADPRGIGDTIY
cdr3_length: 14
v_call: TRBV9

cdr3_aa: ASSLAGTGRAYGYT
cdr3_length: 14
v_call: TRBV7-8